This T cell receptor (beta chain) was sequenced in a study of blood T cell repertoires in COVID-19. Germline V lookup: CDR1 SNHLY, CDR2 FYNNEI. V shed 2 bases and J 7 bases; nucleotides not matched to a gene: 1. The CDR3 spans 13 residues. Participants had their cohort set by participant-reported clinical history. Sequenced by immunoSEQ multiplex PCR; TCRdb stores in-frame clones only, minus some. The sample lists about 460,000 clones, 70% to 90% occurring once. Sequenced: PBMCs or T cells enriched from blood (not recorded which). This chain links TRBV2 with TRBJ1-4; 7 nucleotides agree with TRBD1. The source of this sequence is a woman aged 60-75 years who had recovered from COVID-19. CDR3 sequence (DNA): TGTGCCAGCAGTGAACAGGGGGGTGAAAAACTGTTTTTT. Translating gives CASSEQGGEKLFF.